Listed below are T cell receptor beta chains from one sample, sequenced in a study of blood T cells in healthy people across ages. TCRdb re-called the 5' RACE reads through MiXCR, storing one row per CDR3 protein. Among hundreds of thousands of distinct CDR3 sequences, 45% to 50% were seen once, and the ten largest hold under 35%. Sequencing used blood. The receptors were sampled from a woman aged 55-70 years in good health. Each CDR3 is given with its conserved first and last residue. D genes are given only for firm matches. Clone size appears in some rows only: once, few, many, or a class for an expanded clone.

J	V	size	D	DNA	CDR3
TRBJ2-1	TRBV4-3	NA	TRBD2	TGCGCCAGCAGCCAATATGGGCGGGAGTCGGGCGATGAGCAGTTCTTC	CASSQYGRESGDEQFF
TRBJ2-5	TRBV10-3	many	TRBD1	TGTGCCATCAGTGGAGAAGGGACAGCGAAAGAGACCCAGTACTTC	CAISGEGTAKETQYF
TRBJ2-7	TRBV3-1	NA	NA	TGTGCCAGCAGCCAAGCGGCCGAGCAGTACTTC	CASSQAAEQYF
TRBJ2-7	TRBV20-1	many	TRBD2	TGCAGTGCTAGGGGCGGGAGGCGATCCTACGAGCAGTACTTC	CSARGGRRSYEQYF
TRBJ2-3	TRBV11-2	NA	NA	TGTGCCAGCAGCCTCCAGGGGAGCGGCACAGATACGCGGTATTTT	CASSLQGSGTDTRYF
TRBJ2-7	TRBV18	NA	NA	TGTGCCAGCTCACCAGTCACCTACGAGCAGTACTTC	CASSPVTYEQYF
TRBJ2-4	TRBV7-8	few	NA	TGTGCCAGCAGCCCGACAGCCCTTACAGCCAAAAACATTCAGTACTTC	CASSPTALTAKNIQYF
TRBJ2-6	TRBV20-1	NA	NA	TGCAGTGCAAAGCAACGGTTGGGGGCCAACGTCCTGACTTTC	CSAKQRLGANVLTF
TRBJ1-2	TRBV2	few	NA	TGTGCCAGCAAGGGGCGGAACTATGGCTACACCTTC	CASKGRNYGYTF
TRBJ1-4	TRBV2	NA	TRBD1	TGTGCCAGCAGGGGCCAAGGGACAGCTAATGAAAAACTGTTTTTT	CASRGQGTANEKLFF
TRBJ1-6	TRBV4-3	few	NA	TGCGCCAGCAGCCAAGAGGCCAAGAGCTCCTATAATTCACCCCTCCACTTT	CASSQEAKSSYNSPLHF
TRBJ2-5	TRBV9	NA	NA	TGTGCCAGCAGCGTCCACCTCCAAGAGACCCAGTACTTC	CASSVHLQETQYF
TRBJ2-1	TRBV18	once	NA	TGTGCCAGCTCACAACCCGACAGCTACAATGAGCAGTTCTTC	CASSQPDSYNEQFF
TRBJ1-2	TRBV2	NA	TRBD1	TGTGCCAGCAGAGAAACGGGACAGGGGGTTTATGGCTACACCTTC	CASRETGQGVYGYTF
TRBJ2-7	TRBV20-1	NA	NA	TGCAGTGCTAGAAAGGGGTCTTCGTACAATGAGCAGTACTTC	CSARKGSSYNEQYF
TRBJ2-1	TRBV2	once	NA	TGTGCCAGCAGTGAATTTATTGAGCAGTTCTTC	CASSEFIEQFF
TRBJ2-5	TRBV4-3	NA	NA	TGCGCCAGCAGCCAAAACCGGGGGACTGGGGAAGAGACCCAGTACTTC	CASSQNRGTGEETQYF
TRBJ2-7	TRBV29-1	NA	TRBD1	TGCAGCGTTGAAGGTCCAGGGGGCTACGAGCAGTACTTC	CSVEGPGGYEQYF
TRBJ2-7	TRBV21-1	NA	NA	TGTGCCATCAGGAACCCGGGACGTAAGACCTACGAGCAGTACTTC	CAIRNPGRKTYEQYF
TRBJ2-7	TRBV29-1	NA	TRBD2	TGCAGCGTCTCAACCCAGCGACTAGCGAGACCCTACGAGCAGTACTTC	CSVSTQRLARPYEQYF
TRBJ1-1	TRBV20-1	few	NA	TGCCGGCTCCGGGGAGGACACACTGAAGCTTTCTTT	CRLRGGHTEAFF
TRBJ1-1	TRBV7-3	NA	NA	TGTGCCAGCAGCCTCCTGGGGGGGGACACTGAAGCTTTCTTT	CASSLLGGDTEAFF
TRBJ2-7	TRBV28	NA	NA	TGTGCCAGCAGTTTACACGGGAGCCCCAGCCCTCCTTACTACGAGCAGTACTTC	CASSLHGSPSPPYYEQYF
TRBJ2-3	TRBV20-1	NA	TRBD2	TGCAGTGCTAGAAGCGGGACCGCAGATACGCAGTATTTT	CSARSGTADTQYF
TRBJ2-2	TRBV7-2	NA	TRBD1	TGTGCCAGCAGAAGGACAGGGGATTACACCGGGGAGCTGTTTTTT	CASRRTGDYTGELFF
TRBJ1-2	TRBV5-1	NA	NA	TGCGCCAGCAGAATGGAAATTAACTATGGCTACACCTTC	CASRMEINYGYTF
TRBJ1-6	TRBV2	few	NA	TGTGCCAGCAGTGAAGGGGGCAGCAATTCACCCCTCCACTTT	CASSEGGSNSPLHF
TRBJ2-3	TRBV6-2/TRBV6-3	once	NA	TGTGCCAGCAGTTACCGCTTGGCGGGGGCAACAGATACGCAGTATTTT	CASSYRLAGATDTQYF
TRBJ2-7	TRBV13	NA	NA	TGTGCCAGCAGCTTAGGTCTAGCAAACAATGAGCAGTACTTC	CASSLGLANNEQYF
TRBJ1-4	TRBV5-1	few	NA	TGCGCCAGCAGCTCCTCAGGCCCAACTAATGAAAAACTGTTTTTT	CASSSSGPTNEKLFF
TRBJ2-3	TRBV27	few	NA	TGTGCCAGCAGTTTGAATCTTTTGGGAGATACGCAGTATTTT	CASSLNLLGDTQYF
TRBJ1-1	TRBV10-3	few	TRBD1	TGTGCCATCAGTGAGTTGGGGACAGTTGACACTGAAGCTTTCTTT	CAISELGTVDTEAFF
TRBJ1-5	TRBV5-1	few	NA	TGCGCCAGCAGCTTGGGTAGGGAGGGTCAGCCCCAGCATTTT	CASSLGREGQPQHF
TRBJ2-7	TRBV6-5	few	TRBD2	TGTGCCAGCAGAACCCCGGGAGGGAGCTCCTACGAGCAGTACTTC	CASRTPGGSSYEQYF
TRBJ2-1	TRBV5-6	NA	NA	TGTGCCAACAGCTTACTTGACTTTGAGCAGTTCTTC	CANSLLDFEQFF
TRBJ1-2	TRBV12-3/TRBV12-4	few	TRBD1	TGTGCCAGCAGTAGACAGGGGCGATATGGCTACACCTTC	CASSRQGRYGYTF
TRBJ1-5	TRBV20-1	NA	NA	TGCAGTGCTAGAGATCGACAGCCTTATCAGCCCCAGCATTTT	CSARDRQPYQPQHF
TRBJ2-7	TRBV4-2	NA	NA	TGTGCCAGCAGCCAAGACGGTCCGGGAGACTCCTACAATGAGCAGTACTTC	CASSQDGPGDSYNEQYF
TRBJ2-5	TRBV5-6	few	TRBD1	TGTGCCAGCAGCAAGGGACAGGTTTGGGCCCAGTACTTC	CASSKGQVWAQYF
TRBJ2-3	TRBV6-1	once	NA	TGTGCCAGCAGTGAAGCAGGGAGGGATACGCAGTATTTT	CASSEAGRDTQYF
TRBJ2-7	TRBV27	few	NA	TGTGCCAGCAGTTTGGGCGCTCGCTACGAGCAGTACTTC	CASSLGARYEQYF
TRBJ1-5	TRBV6-5	few	NA	TGTGCCAGCAGTCGGGACATGGGACAGCCCCAGCATTTT	CASSRDMGQPQHF
TRBJ2-7	TRBV12-3/TRBV12-4	many	NA	TGTGCCAGCAGTTTAAAGGTCTACGAGCAGTACTTC	CASSLKVYEQYF
TRBJ2-7	TRBV7-9	NA	NA	TGTGCCAGCAGCTTAGGACAGAGGGGGACGACTACCTACGAGCAGTACTTC	CASSLGQRGTTTYEQYF
TRBJ2-2	TRBV2	few	NA	TGTGCCAGCACCCGGACAATCAACACCGGGGAGCTGTTTTTT	CASTRTINTGELFF
TRBJ2-5	TRBV12-3/TRBV12-4	few	TRBD2	TGTGCCAGCAGTCTGGGGACTAGCGGAGAGACCCAGTACTTC	CASSLGTSGETQYF
TRBJ1-6	TRBV20-1	NA	TRBD1	TGCAGTGCTAACTACATGGGACAGTTAAATTCACCCCTCCACTTT	CSANYMGQLNSPLHF
TRBJ2-5	TRBV10-3	NA	TRBD2	TGTGCCATCAGTGTAGGAGCGGGAGAGGGTGAGCAGTACTTC	CAISVGAGEGEQYF
TRBJ2-6	TRBV4-1	NA	NA	TGCGCCAGCAGCCAAGGACCCGTGCGGGCCAACGTCCTGACTTTC	CASSQGPVRANVLTF